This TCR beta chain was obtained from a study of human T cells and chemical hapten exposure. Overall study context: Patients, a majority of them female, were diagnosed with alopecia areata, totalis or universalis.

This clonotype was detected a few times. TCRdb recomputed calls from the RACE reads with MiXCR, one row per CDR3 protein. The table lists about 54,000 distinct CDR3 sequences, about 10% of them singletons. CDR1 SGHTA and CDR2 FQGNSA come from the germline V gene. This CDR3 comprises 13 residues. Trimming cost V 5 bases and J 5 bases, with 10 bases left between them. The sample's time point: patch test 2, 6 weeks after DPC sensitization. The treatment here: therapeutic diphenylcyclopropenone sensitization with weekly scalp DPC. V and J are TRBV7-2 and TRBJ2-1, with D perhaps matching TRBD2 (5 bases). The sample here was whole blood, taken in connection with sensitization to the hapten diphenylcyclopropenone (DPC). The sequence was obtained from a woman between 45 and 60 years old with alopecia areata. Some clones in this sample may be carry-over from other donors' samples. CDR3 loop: CASSLGVDNEQFF. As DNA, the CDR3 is TGTGCCAGCAGCCTGGGAGTTGACAATGAGCAGTTCTTC.